The 7 T cell receptor beta chains below come from one sample, sequenced in a study of Graves' ophthalmopathy and Graves' hyperthyroidism. Amplification of the TCR beta CDR3 regions used RNA transcripts (as template). After a first-round RT-PCR with HTBI primers, a second-round multiplex PCR was run. MiXCR, run by TCRdb on the multiplex PCR reads, gives a single entry per CDR3 protein. The top ten hold more than 5.5% of the sample, which has just over 600,000 distinct CDR3 sequences, roughly 20% seen once. Sequenced sample: peripheral blood. These receptors were collected from a young woman with stable Graves' hyperthyroidism. Some clones in this sample may be carry-over from other donors' samples.

A few counts support this clonotype. The V and J genes are TRBV12-3 or TRBV12-4 and TRBJ1-5, with D possibly being TRBD1 (5 bases). The CDR3 has 13 residues. V lost 3 bases to trimming and J lost 7 bases, with 10 bases between them. The CDR3 loop is CASSFGGGQPQHF. The CDR3, as DNA: TGTGCCAGCAGTTTCGGGGGAGGCCAGCCCCAGCATTTT.

In this sample, this clonotype turned up many times. The chain employs TRBV28 and TRBJ2-5; 8 bases fit TRBD1. Germline lookup yields CDR1 MDHEN and CDR2 SYDVKM. This CDR3 is built from 14 residues. The J segment lost 4 bases and the V segment lost 5 bases, leaving 6 bases of the junction unmatched. CDR3 sequence reads: CASSPKTGAETQYF. The DNA for the CDR3 is TGTGCCAGCAGTCCAAAGACAGGGGCAGAGACCCAGTACTTC.

This clonotype was observed at least ten times. V is TRBV19 and J is TRBJ1-5; 8 nucleotides line up with TRBD1. Germline assignment: CDR1 LNHDA and CDR2 SQIVND (reference sequence). CDR3 size: 17 residues. The J segment lost 3 bases and the V segment lost 3 bases, leaving 10 bases of the junction unmatched. CDR3 nucleotide sequence: TGTGCCAGTAGTATCTGGTCAGGGGGCCCATCCAATCAGCCCCAGCATTTT. This codes for CASSIWSGGPSNQPQHF.

This clonotype was observed at least ten times. This chain uses TRBV6-5 with TRBJ1-6, with TRBD1 matching over 7 bases. CDR3 length equals 14 residues. Germline values: CDR1 MNHEY, CDR2 SVGAGI. The trim removed 7 bases at V and 9 bases at J, leaving 9 bases unmatched. Written as DNA, the CDR3 is TGTGCCAGCAAGACAGGGAGCTCGGGTTCACCCCTCCACTTT. It codes for CASKTGSSGSPLHF.

J is TRBJ1-6 and V is TRBV30; D perhaps matches TRBD1 (5 bases). The CDR3 contains 13 residues. Germline V CDR1 and CDR2: GTSNPN, SVGIG (reference sequence). Trimming stripped 0 bases from V and 7 bases from J, with 7 bases between. The CDR3 here is CAWSVSGNSPLHF. CDR3 nucleotide sequence: TGTGCCTGGAGTGTATCAGGGAATTCACCCCTCCACTTT.

This clonotype has at least ten counts. The gene calls are TRBV29-1 and TRBJ1-1; possibly TRBD1 for D (5 bases). V was shortened by 3 bases and J by 6 bases, with 5 bases between the two germline ends. The CDR3 spans 10 residues. Germline V gene lookup returns CDR1 SQVTM and CDR2 ANQGSEA. As DNA, the CDR3 is TGCAGCGTTGAGGGGGCTGAAGCTTTCTTT. This translates into CSVEGAEAFF. Full variable domain (rest looked up from reference TRBV29-1 and TRBJ1-1): SAVISQKPSRDICQRGTSLTIQCQVDSQVTMMFWYRQQPGQSLTLIATANQGSEATYESGFVIDKFPISRPNLTFSTLTVSNMSPEDSSIYLCSVEGAEAFFGQGTRLTVV.

This clonotype was seen many times. This sequence joins TRBV20-1 and TRBJ1-5; the D is unclear. V was pared by 3 bases and J by 9 bases, with 15 bases between. The CDR3 totals 13 residues. From germline, CDR1 is DFQATT and CDR2 SNEGSKA (reference sequence). The CDR3 DNA sequence: TGCAGTGCTAGTTTGGCAGTTGGATGGCCCCAGCATTTT. The encoded protein is CSASLAVGWPQHF.